The clone carrying this T cell receptor beta chain has a handful of counts. This entry is derived from a study of blood T cell repertoires in COVID-19. At the level of the study: PBMCs, B-cell-depleted T cells, or T cells provided the cDNA or gDNA that made up the material.

Germline loops: CDR1 SGHRS, CDR2 YFSETQ. Trimming cost V 9 bases and J 10 bases; bases outside gene matches: 10. The CDR3 is 14 residues long. As handled by the study authors: Reference gene primer amplification yielded estimated nucleated cell counts. The table came from immunoSEQ multiplex PCR; TCRdb's copy has only in-frame clones and leaves some out. That table supplies the V and J calls and clone size; D and trimming were determined from the DNA. The sample holds approximately 150,000 clones, roughly 80% seen once. Living in about two dozen US areas, the participants were between roughly 18 and 90 years of age. Participant-reported clinical history was the basis for cohort assignment.

What was sequenced was PBMCs or T cells enriched from blood (not recorded which). The sequence came from a woman aged 40 to 49 with acute COVID-19. The gene calls are TRBV5-1 and TRBJ2-1; 13 nucleotides line up with TRBD2. The CDR3 DNA reads as TGCGCCACCGCACTCGGGACTAGCGGGATCGAGCAGTTCTTC. Translation: CATALGTSGIEQFF.